These 30 T cell receptor beta chains were all obtained from the same sample, sequenced in a study of graft-versus-host responses after intestinal transplantation. The table came from immunoSEQ multiplex PCR; TCRdb's copy has only in-frame clones and leaves some out. The table shows about 70,000 clones, with 90% occurring only once. These receptors' targets are unknown. The material was unstimulated CD8+ T cells sorted from spleen or lymph node cells, obtained before transplant. These receptors came from a human donor who was the organ donor for an intestinal transplant.

The chain links TRBV27 to TRBJ2-1; possible D gene TRBD1, 6 bases. Germline V lookup: CDR1 MNHEY, CDR2 SMNVEV (reference sequence). Trimming left V 4 bases short and J 7 bases short, with 14 bases between. There are 14 residues in the CDR3. Here the CDR3 reads CASSYRGYWNEQFF. CDR3 nucleotide sequence: TGTGCCAGCAGTTATAGGGGGTATTGGAATGAGCAGTTCTTC.

A single count supports this clone. V and J are TRBV5-1 and TRBJ1-1; 7 positions agree with TRBD1. The CDR3 has 17 amino acids. Germline V gene data show CDR1 as SGHRS and CDR2 as YFSETQ. The V and J ends lost 0 bases and 1 base, in that order; junction bases with no gene match: 9. CDR3 DNA: TGCGCCAGCAGCTTGGAGCCTTGGGACAGCCAGAACACTGAAGCTTTCTTT. Its protein is CASSLEPWDSQNTEAFF.

This sequence joins TRBV6-1 and TRBJ2-3; 9 nucleotides line up with TRBD1. V shed 4 bases, J shed 1 base, and the junction held 6 bases outside the gene matches. The CDR3 runs 16 residues. The germline V gene encodes CDR1 MNHNS and CDR2 SASEGT. This CDR3 reads CASSASRTGGTDTQYF. The CDR3 DNA reads as TGTGCCAGCAGTGCGTCTCGGACAGGGGGCACAGATACGCAGTATTTT.

This chain connects TRBV7-9 to TRBJ2-7; D is unclear. The germline V gene encodes CDR1 SEHNR and CDR2 FQNEAQ (reference sequence). V shed 4 bases and J shed 4 bases, with 14 bases lying between them. There are 14 residues in the CDR3. In nucleotides, the CDR3 is TGTGCCAGCAGCTCCGGAACTAACCCATACGAGCAGTACGTC. Translating it yields CASSSGTNPYEQYV.

The chain couples TRBV19 to TRBJ2-1; 8 bases align to TRBD2. In germline, CDR1 is LNHDA, CDR2 SQIVND (reference sequence). CDR3 size: 15 residues. The ends lost 4 bases at V and 2 bases at J; junction bases unmatched: 4. This CDR3 is CASSRRGEPYNEQFF. The CDR3 DNA is TGTGCCAGTAGTAGGCGGGGGGAACCCTACAATGAGCAGTTCTTC.

The V call is TRBV10-3, the J call TRBJ2-2; 7 nucleotides agree with TRBD1. Per the germline V gene, CDR1 is ENHRY and CDR2 is SYGVKD. V dropped 3 bases and J dropped 1; count of bases not matched to a gene: 2. The CDR3 runs to 15 residues. As DNA, the CDR3 is TGTGCCATCAGTGAATGGGACAGGAACACCGGGGAGCTGTTTTTT. This encodes CAISEWDRNTGELFF.

The V gene is TRBV11-1, the J gene TRBJ2-5; TRBD2 might be the D (5 bases). The CDR3 length is 17 residues. Trimming took off 5 bases at V and 1 base at J, with 20 bases between the two ends. Germline lookup yields CDR1 SGHAT and CDR2 FQDESV (reference sequence). The DNA for the CDR3 is TGTGCCAGCAGCCCTCTAAGCGGCTCGAGGGCCCAAGAGACCCAGTACTTC. It translates to CASSPLSGSRAQETQYF.

The sample holds one count of this clone. The rearrangement links TRBV7-6 to TRBJ1-5; D possibly corresponds to TRBD1 (6 bases). The CDR3 spans 15 residues. Trimming shortened V by 3 bases and J by 4 bases, and 13 bases separated the two germline ends. Germline CDR1 and CDR2: SGHVS and FNYEAQ. The CDR3: CASSLYQGMNQPQHF. CDR3 in DNA: TGTGCCAGCAGCTTGTATCAGGGGATGAATCAGCCCCAGCATTTT.

DNA for the CDR3: TGTGCCAGCAGCTTAATGACAGGGGGCTTGTATCAGCCCCAGCATTTT. It specifies CASSLMTGGLYQPQHF. The rearrangement joins TRBV7-9 to TRBJ1-5; 10 bases align to TRBD1. CDR3 size: 16 residues. V dropped 2 bases and J dropped 5; count of bases not matched to a gene: 6. The germline V gene has CDR1 SEHNR and CDR2 FQNEAQ (reference sequence).

The chain employs TRBV27 and TRBJ2-3; 7 bases align to TRBD1. Germline lookup yields CDR1 MNHEY and CDR2 SMNVEV (reference sequence). Losses at the gene ends were 2 bases for V and 2 bases for J; bases not matched to a gene: 16. This CDR3 is 19 amino acids long. CDR3 sequence: CASSLTAPDRVLSTDTQYF. DNA of the CDR3: TGTGCCAGCAGTTTAACCGCCCCCGACAGGGTCCTCTCCACAGATACGCAGTATTTT.

A note on this clone: Compared with germline, one end of the junction differs, possibly owing to a read error. This sequence joins TRBV7-7 and TRBJ2-3, with 7 nucleotides matching TRBD2. The germline V gene encodes CDR1 SSHAT and CDR2 FNYEAQ (reference sequence). This CDR3 contains 13 residues. CDR3 in amino acids: CASSPGGGDTQYF. The CDR3 nucleotides read TGTGCTAGCAGCCCCGGGGGAGGGGATACGCAGTATTTT.

This clone has just one count. This sequence joins TRBV6-5 and TRBJ2-1; D unresolved. Germline CDR1 and CDR2: MNHEY and SVGAGI. V lost 4 bases and J 8 bases, leaving 6 bases between the germline ends. The CDR3 is made up of 11 amino acids. The CDR3 here is CASSFIDEQFF. The CDR3 region has the DNA TGTGCCAGCAGTTTTATTGATGAGCAGTTCTTC.

The chain joins TRBV28 to TRBJ1-5; D is unclear. Trimming pared 4 bases from V and 5 bases from J, leaving 3 bases between. The CDR3 has 11 residues. CDR1 and CDR2 from the germline V gene are MDHEN and SYDVKM. CDR3 nucleotide sequence: TGTGCCAGCAGTTCCTATCAGCCCCAGCATTTT. It specifies CASSSYQPQHF.

The rearrangement joins TRBV5-4 to TRBJ1-2, with 9 positions matching TRBD1. V trimming: 0 bases; J trimming: 8 bases; junction bases outside the gene matches: 5. This CDR3 comprises 14 residues. CDR1 and CDR2 from the germline V gene are SGHNT and YYREEE (reference sequence). CDR3 DNA sequence: TGTGCCAGCAGCTTGGGGGACAGGGAAGTCGGCTACACCTTC. Translation gives CASSLGDREVGYTF.

V gene TRBV27 combines with J gene TRBJ2-5; tentatively, D is TRBD2 (6 bases). Trimming shortened V by 5 bases and J by 6 bases, and 16 bases separated the two germline ends. This CDR3 contains 14 residues. Germline assignment: CDR1 MNHEY and CDR2 SMNVEV (reference sequence). CDR3 protein: CASSTEPGGKTQYF. CDR3 coding DNA: TGTGCCAGCAGTACAGAACCAGGCGGGAAGACCCAGTACTTC.

V and J are TRBV27 and TRBJ2-1; TRBD2 is a possible D gene (6 bases). This CDR3 region has 15 residues. Germline assignment: CDR1 MNHEY and CDR2 SMNVEV (reference sequence). With 6 bases removed from V and 4 bases from J, the gap between germline ends came to 16 bases. The CDR3 bases are TGTGCCAGCAGACCCCGGAAGCGGGTTTACAATGAGCAGTTCTTC. It yields the protein CASRPRKRVYNEQFF.

The V gene is TRBV5-4, the J gene TRBJ1-2; no reliable D call. Germline-derived CDR1 and CDR2 are SGHNT and YYREEE (reference sequence). The CDR3 extends over 14 amino acids. Trimming removed 0 bases from V and 4 bases from J, with 10 bases in between. This chain's CDR3 is CASSLAYNPYGYTF. Here the CDR3 DNA reads TGTGCCAGCAGCTTGGCCTATAACCCCTATGGCTACACCTTC.

This clone was seen only once. This sequence joins TRBV6-5 and TRBJ1-1, with D maybe TRBD1 (6 bases). The length of the CDR3 is 13 residues. The germline V gene has CDR1 MNHEY and CDR2 SVGAGI. With 9 bases removed from V and 1 base from J, the gap between germline ends came to 12 bases. The CDR3 sequence is CASRQVQNTEAFF. CDR3 coding DNA: TGTGCCAGTCGACAGGTTCAGAACACTGAAGCTTTCTTT.

This rearrangement joins TRBV7-9 to TRBJ2-2, with 11 positions matching TRBD1. V was clipped by 5 bases and J by 7 bases; unmatched bases: 6. The germline V gene has CDR1 SEHNR and CDR2 FQNEAQ (reference sequence). This CDR3 comprises 15 residues. CDR3 nucleotides: TGTGCCAGCAGCCCCGGACAGGGGGCGGTCGGGGAGCTGTTTTTT. Translation: CASSPGQGAVGELFF.

The chain joins TRBV19 to TRBJ2-1; D might be TRBD1 (6 bases). Trimming took 5 bases from V and 10 from J, leaving 9 bases between them. The length of the CDR3 is 11 residues. The germline V gene has CDR1 LNHDA and CDR2 SQIVND (reference sequence). DNA for the CDR3: TGTGCCAGTAGTGAGACAGGAGAGCAGTTCTTC. Protein product: CASSETGEQFF.

CDR3 coding DNA: TGTGCCAGCAGCTCCCGGGGGGGCCCCGGGGAGCTGTTTTTT. Amino acid sequence: CASSSRGGPGELFF. The chain is built from TRBV11-3 and TRBJ2-2; 8 bases are a match to TRBD2. From germline, CDR1 is SGHNT and CDR2 YENEEA. The V gene end was trimmed by 4 bases and the J gene end by 6 bases; junction bases not matched to a gene: 4. This CDR3 has 14 amino acids.

The chain has TRBV4-3 and TRBJ2-3; 8 bases map to TRBD2. The germline V gene encodes CDR1 LGHNA and CDR2 YSLEER. V gave up 3 bases and J gave up 4 bases; unmatched junction bases: 6. The length of the CDR3 is 15 residues. CDR3: CASSQVGTRPDTQYF. DNA for the CDR3: TGCGCCAGCAGCCAGGTCGGGACTAGACCAGATACGCAGTATTTT.

The V call is TRBV5-1, the J call TRBJ1-2; 7 bases align to TRBD1. The CDR3 extends over 11 amino acids. Per germline, CDR1 SGHRS and CDR2 YFSETQ. J lost 6 bases, V lost 9 bases, and 5 bases had no gene match. CDR3 sequence reads: CATPQGNGYTF. CDR3 in DNA: TGCGCCACCCCACAGGGGAATGGCTACACCTTC.

The V and J genes are TRBV10-3 and TRBJ2-1, with 11 positions matching TRBD2. This CDR3 is built from 14 residues. CDR1 and CDR2 (germline): ENHRY, SYGVKD. V was clipped by 6 bases and J by 6 bases; unmatched bases: 4. CDR3 region: CAIRIAGGGNEQFF. The DNA for the CDR3 is TGTGCCATCAGGATAGCGGGGGGGGGCAATGAGCAGTTCTTC.

The V call is TRBV10-2, the J call TRBJ2-7; D perhaps matches TRBD2 (6 bases). The CDR3 spans 15 residues. Germline V CDR1 and CDR2: WSHSY, SAAADI. V lost 7 bases, J lost 2 bases, and 18 bases lay in between. The CDR3 is CASNAQKGGAYEQYV. DNA of the CDR3: TGCGCCAGCAACGCTCAGAAAGGAGGGGCCTACGAGCAGTACGTC.

This sequence joins TRBV28 and TRBJ1-1; D unclear. V was cut by 4 bases and J by 1 base, with 4 bases left in between. Germline-derived CDR1 and CDR2 are MDHEN and SYDVKM. The CDR3 contains 12 residues. The CDR3 is CASSYQNTEAFF. The CDR3 DNA is TGTGCCAGCAGTTATCAGAACACTGAAGCTTTCTTT.

CDR3 DNA: TGTGCCAGCAGTTATGTATGGGGGGCTGAAGCTTTCTTT. The encoded protein is CASSYVWGAEAFF. The chain carries TRBV6-5 and TRBJ1-1; maybe TRBD1 (5 bases). Trimming left V 3 bases short and J 6 bases short, with 11 bases between. Germline V gene data show CDR1 as MNHEY and CDR2 as SVGAGI. The CDR3 runs 13 residues.

The gene calls are TRBV4-3 and TRBJ1-2; D not resolved. V lost 2 bases, J lost 4 bases, and 23 bases lay in between. This CDR3 comprises 18 residues. Germline-derived CDR1 and CDR2 are LGHNA and YSLEER. CDR3 loop: CASSQYFAREQESYGYTF. The DNA of the CDR3 is TGCGCCAGCAGCCAATATTTCGCTCGGGAGCAGGAGAGCTATGGCTACACCTTC.

V is TRBV29-1 and J is TRBJ2-1; TRBD1 matches 7 bases. Germline-derived CDR1 and CDR2 are SQVTM and ANQGSEA. J lost 7 bases, V lost 7 bases, and 7 bases had no gene match. The CDR3 covers 12 residues. This CDR3 reads CSARQGVNEQFF. DNA for the CDR3: TGCAGCGCCCGACAGGGAGTTAATGAGCAGTTCTTC.

This clone showed up just once. V gene TRBV7-6 combines with J gene TRBJ2-3, with a tentative D call TRBD1 (5 bases). CDR1 and CDR2 (germline): SGHVS, FNYEAQ. Trimming removed 1 base at V and 1 base at J, with 6 bases between. The CDR3 is 14 amino acids. The CDR3 coding sequence is TGTGCCAGCAGCTTAGGCAGGGGCACAGATACGCAGTATTTT. Amino acid sequence: CASSLGRGTDTQYF.